What follows is one T cell receptor beta chain and its context. The CDR3 is made up of 11 amino acids. CDR1 and CDR2 (germline): SGHRS, YFSETQ. The V and J ends lost 4 bases and 2 bases respectively, with 3 bases between them. The data were obtained in a study of blood T cell repertoires in COVID-19. Some clones are missing from TCRdb's copy, which holds only in-frame ones; the method was immunoSEQ multiplex PCR. The profile shows roughly 130,000 clones, 84% of them singletons. The sample taken for sequencing was peripheral blood. The chain recombines TRBV5-1 with TRBJ2-5, with D hard to call. The receptor's source is a man aged 25 to 40 with COVID-19, enrolled during active disease. The CDR3 DNA sequence: TGCGCCAGCAGCCTGCAAGAGACCCAGTACTTC. As protein: CASSLQETQYF.